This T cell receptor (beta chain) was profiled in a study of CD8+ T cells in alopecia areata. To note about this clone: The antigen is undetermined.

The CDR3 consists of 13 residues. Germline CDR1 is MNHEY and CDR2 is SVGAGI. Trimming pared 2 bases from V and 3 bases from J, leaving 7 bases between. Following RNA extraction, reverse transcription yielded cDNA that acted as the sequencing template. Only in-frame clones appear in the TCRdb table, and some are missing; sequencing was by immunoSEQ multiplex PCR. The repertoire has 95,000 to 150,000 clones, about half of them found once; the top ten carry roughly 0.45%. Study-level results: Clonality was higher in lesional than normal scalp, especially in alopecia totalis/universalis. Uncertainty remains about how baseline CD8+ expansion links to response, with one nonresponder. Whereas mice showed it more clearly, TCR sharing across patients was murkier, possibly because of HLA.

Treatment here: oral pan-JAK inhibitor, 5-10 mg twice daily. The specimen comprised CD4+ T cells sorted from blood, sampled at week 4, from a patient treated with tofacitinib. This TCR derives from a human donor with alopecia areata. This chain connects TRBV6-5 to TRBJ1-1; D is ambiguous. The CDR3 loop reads CASSYGQDTEAFF. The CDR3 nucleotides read TGTGCCAGCAGTTACGGGCAGGACACTGAAGCTTTCTTT.